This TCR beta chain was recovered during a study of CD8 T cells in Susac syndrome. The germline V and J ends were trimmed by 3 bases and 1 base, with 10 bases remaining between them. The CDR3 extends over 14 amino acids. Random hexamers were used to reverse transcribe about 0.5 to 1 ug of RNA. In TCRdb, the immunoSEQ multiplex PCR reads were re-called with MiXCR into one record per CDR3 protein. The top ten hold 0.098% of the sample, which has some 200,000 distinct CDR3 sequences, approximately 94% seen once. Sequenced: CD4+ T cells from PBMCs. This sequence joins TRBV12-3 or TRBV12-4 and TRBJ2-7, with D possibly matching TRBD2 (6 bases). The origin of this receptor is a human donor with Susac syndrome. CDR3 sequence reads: CASSFMGGSYEQYF. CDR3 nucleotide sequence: TGTGCCAGCAGTTTTATGGGAGGATCCTACGAGCAGTACTTC.